Presented here are 8 T cell receptor beta chains from one specimen sequenced in a study of regulatory T cells in long-lasting Graves disease. Construction of TCR beta libraries relied on iRepertoire HTBI primers and on Arm-PCR targeting CDR3 regions. TCRdb independently ran MiXCR on the multiplex PCR reads; one entry per CDR3 protein. Of more than 300,000 distinct CDR3 sequences listed, roughly 24% are singletons. The time point: persistent/refractory GD, antithyroid drugs over 5 years with positive TRAb. The TCR library was made from RNA extracted from PBMCs. The specimen comprised peripheral blood mononuclear cells (PBMCs), sampled when the disease was refractory, from a patient treated with antithyroid drugs. The receptors derive from a woman in her thirties or forties with Graves disease.

This clonotype was recorded a few times. This may stem from a read error, because a much larger clone lies one nucleotide away. Because it lacks the conserved phenylalanine or tryptophan at the end, this CDR3 is likely a read error. This sequence joins TRBV11-2 and TRBJ2-2; no clear D. V gave up 3 bases and J gave up 1 base, with 12 bases separating them. Germline-derived CDR1 and CDR2 are SGHAT and FQNNGV. CDR3 length: 16 residues. CDR3 in amino acids: CASSFLGGENTGELFL. In DNA, the CDR3 is TGTGCCAGCAGCTTTTTAGGTGGGGAGAACACCGGGGAGCTGTTTCTT.

V usage is TRBV4-1 and J usage is TRBJ1-5; D may be TRBD1 (6 bases). The CDR3 length is 16 residues. V was clipped by 1 base and J by 7 bases, with 17 bases between them. From germline, CDR1 is MGHRA and CDR2 YSYEKL. The CDR3 sequence: CASSQGGWQGNQPQHF. CDR3 DNA sequence: TGCGCCAGCAGCCAAGGAGGATGGCAGGGGAACCAGCCCCAGCATTTT.

This clonotype was seen ten or more times. The rearrangement joins TRBV28 to TRBJ2-7; D gene unclear. Trimming took off 2 bases at V and 3 bases at J, with 8 bases between the two ends. This CDR3 contains 13 residues. The germline V gene encodes CDR1 MDHEN and CDR2 SYDVKM. This CDR3 is CASSLVRLYEQYF. Written as DNA, the CDR3 is TGTGCCAGCAGTTTAGTTAGGCTCTACGAGCAGTACTTC.

This clonotype was seen only a few times. This rearrangement joins TRBV7-8 to TRBJ1-5; D unclear. There are 16 residues in the CDR3. The V and J ends lost 5 bases and 2 bases respectively, with 16 bases between them. From germline, CDR1 is SGHVS and CDR2 FQNEAQ. This chain's CDR3 is CASSRSERLGNQPQHF. CDR3 in DNA: TGTGCCAGCAGCCGCTCGGAAAGGCTGGGCAATCAGCCCCAGCATTTT.

This clonotype has only a few counts. This CDR3 reads CSVEFYLAGKQETQYF. DNA for the CDR3: TGCAGCGTTGAATTCTATCTAGCGGGAAAACAAGAGACCCAGTACTTC. This chain uses TRBV29-1 with TRBJ2-5; TRBD2 matches at 9 bases. CDR1 and CDR2 from the germline V gene are SQVTM and ANQGSEA. This CDR3 spans 16 amino acids. Unmatched junction bases numbered 9, after V lost 2 bases and J lost 2 bases.

There are a few counts of this clonotype. The CDR3 reads CASSLRADSTDTQYF. In DNA form, the CDR3 reads TGTGCCAGCAGTCTTAGGGCAGATAGCACAGATACGCAGTATTTT. J is TRBJ2-3 and V is TRBV11-1, with D hard to call. Trimming shortened V by 6 bases and J by 0 bases, and 13 bases separated the two germline ends. The germline CDR1 and CDR2 sequences are SGHAT and FQDESV (reference sequence). The CDR3 is made up of 15 amino acids. The complete variable domain, with remaining parts taken from reference TRBV11-1 and TRBJ2-3, reads EAEVAQSPRYKITEKSQAVAFWCDPISGHATLYWYRQILGQGPELLVQFQDESVVDDSQLPKDRFSAERLKGVDSTLKIQPAELGDSAMYLCASSLRADSTDTQYFGPGTRLTVL.

This chain connects TRBV27 to TRBJ1-1; tentatively, D is TRBD1 (6 bases). Germline values: CDR1 MNHEY, CDR2 SMNVEV (reference sequence). This CDR3 contains 14 residues. Trimming removed 6 bases at V and 3 bases at J, with 14 bases between. The CDR3 reads CASRYTGSYTEAFF. In nucleotides, the CDR3 is TGTGCCAGCAGGTATACAGGGAGTTACACTGAAGCTTTCTTT.

V usage is TRBV19 and J usage is TRBJ1-5; D is unresolved. This CDR3 comprises 14 residues. Trimming left V 3 bases short and J 4 bases short, with 10 bases between. Germline CDR1 and CDR2: LNHDA and SQIVND (reference sequence). CDR3 sequence (DNA): TGTGCCAGTAGTATTTTCGAACGTAATCAGCCCCAGCATTTT. Translating gives CASSIFERNQPQHF.